This T cell receptor (beta chain) derives from a study of T cell clonality in common variable immunodeficiency. Notes on the study in general: Reportedly, TCR beta sequences from common variable immunodeficiency showed fewer deletions and N-nucleotide insertions.

This clone was observed many times. Antigen specificity is unknown. The DNA ends 3 residues before the CDR3 does, and the rest of the CDR3 is filled in from the germline J gene. TCRdb's table, derived via immunoSEQ multiplex PCR, lists solely in-frame clones and lacks some. Listed here are some 45,000 clones without any singletons, the top ten holding 2.1%. Donors gave roughly 4.5 to 9 ml heparinized peripheral whole blood. The CDR3 is 15 residues long. Germline assignment: CDR1 SEHNR and CDR2 FQNEAQ (reference sequence). V lost 5 bases and J 1 base, leaving 14 bases between the germline ends. The source of this sequence is a person between 18 and 75 years old in good health. The sample comprised peripheral blood mononuclear cells. The rearrangement joins TRBV7-9 to TRBJ1-1, with D unresolved. The chain's CDR3 is CASSDGSDRNTEAFF. Incomplete CDR3 DNA: TGTGCCAGCAGCGATGGCAGCGATCGGAACACTGAA.